One and the same sample provided the 3 T cell receptor beta chains below, sequenced in a study of beta chain features in type 1 diabetes. Overall study results and limits: Researchers report that Type 1 diabetes patients had moderately but significantly shorter TCRB CDR3s across all four CD4+ subsets.

Their target antigens are unknown. The whole isolated RNA underwent reverse transcription, so sequencing captured expressed TCRB transcripts. The assay was immunoSEQ multiplex PCR, and TCRdb's table has in-frame clones only and misses some. Of a few hundred thousand clones in the sample, over 10% were seen once. The sample taken for sequencing was naive CD4+ T cells from blood. The receptors were sampled from a woman aged 18-29 years with type 1 diabetes.

This rearrangement joins TRBV5-1 to TRBJ2-7; 10 bases fit TRBD1. V trimming: 4 bases; J trimming: 3 bases; junction bases outside the gene matches: 7. The CDR3 length is 15 residues. The germline V gene encodes CDR1 SGHRS and CDR2 YFSETQ. The CDR3 spells CASSHGTGANYEQYF. CDR3 bases: TGCGCCAGCAGCCACGGGACAGGGGCAAACTACGAGCAGTACTTC.

In the case of this clone: Mismatch with germline at one junction end may stem from a read error. V is TRBV7-7 and J is TRBJ1-1; tentative D call: TRBD1 (5 bases). Germline V gives CDR1 SSHAT, CDR2 FNYEAQ (reference sequence). CDR3 size: 13 residues. The CDR3 sequence: CASSRGQNTEAFF. DNA for the CDR3: TGTGCTAGCAGCCGCGGACAGAACACTGAAGCTTTCTTT.

The rearrangement uses TRBV9 and TRBJ1-4; a weak D match, TRBD1 (6 bases). Trimming pared 0 bases from V and 5 bases from J, leaving 8 bases between. The CDR3 contains 14 residues. Germline V gene data show CDR1 as SGDLS and CDR2 as YYNGEE. The CDR3 loop is CASSVAQGNEKLFF. In nucleotides, the CDR3 is TGTGCCAGCAGCGTAGCGCAGGGGAATGAAAAACTGTTTTTT.